This is a list of T cell receptor beta chains from one sample in a study of early T cells in non-severe SARS-CoV-2 infection. Each CDR3 protein gets one entry after TCRdb re-called the 5' RACE reads with MiXCR. The sample lists some 64,000 distinct CDR3 sequences, about 13% seen once, with about 7.7% in the top ten. Sequencing was carried out using whole blood. These receptors originate from an adult who was a healthcare worker with PCR-confirmed SARS-CoV-2 infection or an uninfected control (not recorded which). Both conserved end residues are part of each CDR3. A D gene is named only where the DNA matches it firmly. The size entry is marked missing in some rows and otherwise reads once, few, many or a size class.

V gene	J gene	clone size	D gene	CDR3 length	CDR3 DNA	CDR3 protein
TRBV28	TRBJ1-5	many	NA	14	TGTGCCAGCGAGCGAGATCGTCGCAATCAGCCCCAGCATTTT	CASERDRRNQPQHF
TRBV29-1	TRBJ2-2	many	NA	14	TGCAGCGTTGACTCTAGCTACGGCACCGGGGAGCTGTTTTTT	CSVDSSYGTGELFF
TRBV7-2	TRBJ2-5	many	TRBD2	13	TGTGCCAGCAGCCGCGGGAGAACGGAGACCCAGTACTTC	CASSRGRTETQYF
TRBV27	TRBJ2-2	few	TRBD2	17	TGTGCCAGCAGCTTAGGCCCGCGGGAGGCAAACACCGGGGAGCTGTTTTTT	CASSLGPREANTGELFF
TRBV28	TRBJ2-1	NA	TRBD2	19	TGTGCCAGCAGTTCTCTAGCGGGAGATACATTTGCCCCCTACAATGAGCAGTTCTTC	CASSSLAGDTFAPYNEQFF
TRBV7-9	TRBJ2-1	NA	NA	15	TGTGCCAGCAGCCCACAGGCAGGGCCCTACAATGAGCAGTTCTTC	CASSPQAGPYNEQFF
TRBV19	TRBJ2-4	NA	NA	14	TGTGCCAGTAGTATATGGCAAGGGAAAAACATTCAGTACTTC	CASSIWQGKNIQYF
TRBV18	TRBJ2-1	NA	NA	12	TGTGCCAGCTCACCCAAAGTGAATGAGCAGTTCTTC	CASSPKVNEQFF
TRBV19	TRBJ2-6	many	NA	15	TGTGCCAGTAAACAGGTGGGCACTGGGGCCAACGTCCTGACTTTC	CASKQVGTGANVLTF
TRBV3-1	TRBJ2-3	many	NA	16	TGTGCCAGCAGCCAAGAGGTTTATGAGGGCACAGATACGCAGTATTTT	CASSQEVYEGTDTQYF
TRBV7-8	TRBJ2-7	NA	TRBD2	15	TGTGCCAGCAGCTTATCCGGGACTAGCGACTACGAGCAGTACTTC	CASSLSGTSDYEQYF
TRBV5-1	TRBJ1-5	many	NA	15	TGCGCCAGCAGGTTGGGGGCGGCCAGCAATCAGCCCCAGCATTTT	CASRLGAASNQPQHF
TRBV21-1	TRBJ2-7	NA	NA	8	TGCCTCTCCTACGAGCAGTACTTC	CLSYEQYF